This is a list of T cell receptor beta chains from one sample in a study of blood T cell repertoires in COVID-19. Assay used: immunoSEQ multiplex PCR; TCRdb lists only in-frame clones, some missing. The data contain 250,000 or so clones, over 80% of them singletons. The sequenced sample was peripheral blood. Receptors were obtained from a young man who had recovered from COVID-19. CDR3s include the opening cysteine and the closing phenylalanine or tryptophan. The order of the fields is J gene, D gene, V gene, clone size, CDR3 DNA, CDR3 protein. D genes are given only for firm matches. Size tells how often a clone was seen (once, few, many) or the class of an expanded clone, and some rows leave it out.

j_gene: TRBJ2-3
d_gene: TRBD2
v_gene: TRBV10-3
abundance: -
CDR3nt: TGTGCCGCCGGGGCTAGCGGGGCAGATACGCAGTATTTT
CDR3aa: CAAGASGADTQYF

j_gene: TRBJ1-1
d_gene: -
v_gene: TRBV7-3
abundance: -
CDR3nt: TGTGCCAGCAGCCCCGGGGAGGCGAACACTGAAGCTTTCTTT
CDR3aa: CASSPGEANTEAFF

j_gene: TRBJ2-5
d_gene: -
v_gene: TRBV5-6
abundance: -
CDR3nt: TGTGCCAGCAGCGCTACCCAGACGGGCCCAGGGCAGACCCAGTACTTC
CDR3aa: CASSATQTGPGQTQYF

j_gene: TRBJ1-1
d_gene: TRBD1
v_gene: TRBV9
abundance: -
CDR3nt: TGTGCCAGCAGCGTAGGCCCCGGGACAGGGGGCGAAGCTTTCTTT
CDR3aa: CASSVGPGTGGEAFF

j_gene: TRBJ2-2
d_gene: -
v_gene: TRBV28
abundance: -
CDR3nt: TGTGCCAGCACAAGTTCGGTGAGAACTACCGGGGAGCTGTTTTTT
CDR3aa: CASTSSVRTTGELFF

j_gene: TRBJ1-6
d_gene: TRBD1
v_gene: TRBV27
abundance: -
CDR3nt: TGTGCCATCAAGCCCTCGGACAGGACTGATTCACCCCTCCACTTT
CDR3aa: CAIKPSDRTDSPLHF

j_gene: TRBJ2-3
d_gene: -
v_gene: TRBV27
abundance: -
CDR3nt: TGTGCCAGTAGTGTCGGCACAGATACGCAGTATTTT
CDR3aa: CASSVGTDTQYF

j_gene: TRBJ2-4
d_gene: -
v_gene: TRBV21-1
abundance: -
CDR3nt: TGTGCCAGCAGCAAAGACGAGGGACAGGACCTAGCCAAAAACATTCAGTACTTC
CDR3aa: CASSKDEGQDLAKNIQYF

j_gene: TRBJ1-6
d_gene: -
v_gene: TRBV27
abundance: few
CDR3nt: TGTGCCAGCAGATACAGGGAGGGGGAGTCACCCCTCCACTTT
CDR3aa: CASRYREGESPLHF

j_gene: TRBJ2-5
d_gene: TRBD1
v_gene: TRBV29-1
abundance: -
CDR3nt: TGCAGCGTGAGGGGGCATTTAGAGACCCAGTACTTC
CDR3aa: CSVRGHLETQYF

j_gene: TRBJ2-3
d_gene: -
v_gene: TRBV10-3
abundance: -
CDR3nt: TGTGCCATCAGTGAATTGTCAGGGGTAGATACGCAGTATTTT
CDR3aa: CAISELSGVDTQYF

j_gene: TRBJ2-2
d_gene: TRBD1
v_gene: TRBV10-3
abundance: -
CDR3nt: TGTGCCATCAGCGAGTTGGGACAGGCCAACACCGGGGAGCTGTTTTTT
CDR3aa: CAISELGQANTGELFF

j_gene: TRBJ2-6
d_gene: -
v_gene: TRBV7-9
abundance: -
CDR3nt: TGTGCCAGTTTAAGCGGACAGCCCCTCTGGGCCAACGTCCTGACTTTC
CDR3aa: CASLSGQPLWANVLTF

j_gene: TRBJ1-4
d_gene: TRBD1
v_gene: TRBV10-3
abundance: -
CDR3nt: TGTGCCATCAGTGAGATTCCGGGACAGGGGAGTGAAAAACTGTTTTTT
CDR3aa: CAISEIPGQGSEKLFF

j_gene: TRBJ1-5
d_gene: TRBD1
v_gene: TRBV18
abundance: -
CDR3nt: TGTGCCAGCTCGTCCCGGGACAGCTTAAATCAGCCCCAGCATTTT
CDR3aa: CASSSRDSLNQPQHF

j_gene: TRBJ1-2
d_gene: -
v_gene: TRBV12-5
abundance: -
CDR3nt: TGTGCTAGTGGTTTGGGGGTAGCCTATGGCTACACCTTC
CDR3aa: CASGLGVAYGYTF

j_gene: TRBJ2-5
d_gene: -
v_gene: TRBV10-3
abundance: -
CDR3nt: TGTGCCATCAAGGACAGTGGGTCTGGGGAGACCCAGTACTTC
CDR3aa: CAIKDSGSGETQYF

j_gene: TRBJ1-1
d_gene: -
v_gene: TRBV6-6
abundance: few
CDR3nt: TGTGCCAGCAGTTACTCGCTGGGGGGAACTGAAGCTTTCTTT
CDR3aa: CASSYSLGGTEAFF

j_gene: TRBJ1-2
d_gene: -
v_gene: TRBV7-6
abundance: -
CDR3nt: TGTGCCAGCAGCTTAGCGACAGGCTTGGGCTACACCTTC
CDR3aa: CASSLATGLGYTF

j_gene: TRBJ2-2
d_gene: -
v_gene: TRBV27
abundance: -
CDR3nt: TGTGCCAGCAGTTTACTCACCGGGGAGCTGTTTTTT
CDR3aa: CASSLLTGELFF

j_gene: TRBJ2-3
d_gene: -
v_gene: TRBV9
abundance: -
CDR3nt: TGTGCCAGCAGCGCAGTAGGGGGGGTAGCAGATACGCAGTATTTT
CDR3aa: CASSAVGGVADTQYF

j_gene: TRBJ1-6
d_gene: -
v_gene: TRBV18
abundance: -
CDR3nt: TGTGCCAGCTCACCCGATAGCTCCTATAATTCACCCCTCCACTTT
CDR3aa: CASSPDSSYNSPLHF

j_gene: TRBJ2-1
d_gene: TRBD1
v_gene: TRBV3-1/TRBV3-2
abundance: -
CDR3nt: TGTGCCAGCAGCCTCGGGACAGGGAACTACAATGAGCAGTTCTTC
CDR3aa: CASSLGTGNYNEQFF

j_gene: TRBJ2-1
d_gene: TRBD2
v_gene: TRBV7-3
abundance: -
CDR3nt: TGTGCCAGCAGCCCAAGCGGGGGGGCATACAATGAGCAGTTCTTC
CDR3aa: CASSPSGGAYNEQFF

j_gene: TRBJ1-1
d_gene: TRBD1
v_gene: TRBV28
abundance: -
CDR3nt: TGTGCCAGCAGTCCCCATGGACAGGGAGGACGGAACACTGAAGCTTTCTTT
CDR3aa: CASSPHGQGGRNTEAFF

j_gene: TRBJ2-2
d_gene: -
v_gene: TRBV18
abundance: -
CDR3nt: TGTGCCAGCTCAGAGTCCTCCCGGGGCACCGGGGAGCTGTTTTTT
CDR3aa: CASSESSRGTGELFF

j_gene: TRBJ1-5
d_gene: -
v_gene: TRBV6-6
abundance: -
CDR3nt: TGTGCCAGCAGTTTGCGAGGTCAGCCCCAGCATTTT
CDR3aa: CASSLRGQPQHF

j_gene: TRBJ2-7
d_gene: -
v_gene: TRBV7-6
abundance: -
CDR3nt: TGTGCCAGCAGCTTAGGGGCGGGGGCCGACGAGCAGTACTTC
CDR3aa: CASSLGAGADEQYF

j_gene: TRBJ2-4
d_gene: -
v_gene: TRBV6-1
abundance: once
CDR3nt: TGTGCCAGCAGTGAAAGGCGGCTGCAGCTAGCCAAAAACATTCAGTACTTC
CDR3aa: CASSERRLQLAKNIQYF

j_gene: TRBJ1-2
d_gene: -
v_gene: TRBV6-5
abundance: -
CDR3nt: TGTGCCACCGCTAGGTCGGAAGATGGCTACACCTTC
CDR3aa: CATARSEDGYTF

j_gene: TRBJ2-2
d_gene: -
v_gene: TRBV7-8
abundance: -
CDR3nt: TGTGCCAGCAGCTTAGCCGAGGACAGCTACACCGGGGAGCTGTTTTTT
CDR3aa: CASSLAEDSYTGELFF

j_gene: TRBJ2-1
d_gene: TRBD2
v_gene: TRBV11-2
abundance: once
CDR3nt: TGTGCCAGCAGCTTCCTAGCGGGGTCCTACAATGAGCAGTTCTTC
CDR3aa: CASSFLAGSYNEQFF

j_gene: TRBJ2-5
d_gene: -
v_gene: TRBV19
abundance: -
CDR3nt: TGTGCCAGTAGCGGGCCATGGGGCGAGACCCAGTACTTC
CDR3aa: CASSGPWGETQYF

j_gene: TRBJ1-1
d_gene: -
v_gene: TRBV18
abundance: -
CDR3nt: TGTGCCAGCTCTCGAGCCGGGACAAAGAACACTGAAGCTTTCTTT
CDR3aa: CASSRAGTKNTEAFF

j_gene: TRBJ1-2
d_gene: TRBD1
v_gene: TRBV9
abundance: -
CDR3nt: TGTGCCAGCAGCCCTAGCCGGGACAGACTCCTCTATGGCTACACCTTC
CDR3aa: CASSPSRDRLLYGYTF

j_gene: TRBJ2-1
d_gene: -
v_gene: TRBV5-4
abundance: -
CDR3nt: TGTGCCAGCAGCTTGGTGTCAGGGATAAAGGATGAGCAGTTCTTC
CDR3aa: CASSLVSGIKDEQFF

j_gene: TRBJ1-4
d_gene: -
v_gene: TRBV28
abundance: -
CDR3nt: TGTGCCAGCAGTCTAGGGACACCTGCAACTAATGAAAAACTGTTTTTT
CDR3aa: CASSLGTPATNEKLFF

j_gene: TRBJ2-3
d_gene: TRBD2
v_gene: TRBV10-2
abundance: -
CDR3nt: TGCGCCAGCTGGGATGGTAGCGGGCGAAGCACAGATACGCAGTATTTT
CDR3aa: CASWDGSGRSTDTQYF

j_gene: TRBJ2-3
d_gene: TRBD2
v_gene: TRBV24-1
abundance: -
CDR3nt: TGTGCCACCAGTGATACAACCGGGACTAGCGGACCCAGCACAGATACGCAGTATTTT
CDR3aa: CATSDTTGTSGPSTDTQYF

j_gene: TRBJ2-7
d_gene: TRBD1
v_gene: TRBV5-4
abundance: -
CDR3nt: TGTGCCAGCAGCTCAAGGGACAGGGTCTACGAGCAGTACTTC
CDR3aa: CASSSRDRVYEQYF

j_gene: TRBJ2-1
d_gene: -
v_gene: TRBV14
abundance: -
CDR3nt: TGTGCCAGCAGCCCTGACTGGAATGAGCAGTTCTTC
CDR3aa: CASSPDWNEQFF

j_gene: TRBJ2-1
d_gene: -
v_gene: TRBV7-9
abundance: -
CDR3nt: TGTGCCAGCAGCCCTCGAGGTAGTAACAATGAGCAGTTCTTC
CDR3aa: CASSPRGSNNEQFF

j_gene: TRBJ1-2
d_gene: TRBD1
v_gene: TRBV4-1
abundance: -
CDR3nt: TGCGCCAGCCGGGGGTTAGGAACAGCGCCCAAGGGGGCCTATGGCTACACCTTC
CDR3aa: CASRGLGTAPKGAYGYTF

j_gene: TRBJ2-6
d_gene: TRBD2
v_gene: TRBV10-3
abundance: -
CDR3nt: TGTGCCATCAGTGAGCCCCGGGGGAGCGGGGGGGAACCCCCTGGGGCCAACGTCCTGACTTTC
CDR3aa: CAISEPRGSGGEPPGANVLTF

j_gene: TRBJ2-7
d_gene: TRBD1
v_gene: TRBV6-1
abundance: once
CDR3nt: TGTGCCAGCAGTGAAACCCCCGCAGGGGGCTTCGGCGAGCAGTACTTC
CDR3aa: CASSETPAGGFGEQYF

j_gene: TRBJ1-1
d_gene: TRBD1
v_gene: TRBV18
abundance: -
CDR3nt: TGTGCCAGCTCACCGAGGACAGGGCTTGAAGCTTTCTTT
CDR3aa: CASSPRTGLEAFF

j_gene: TRBJ2-4
d_gene: TRBD2
v_gene: TRBV4-1
abundance: -
CDR3nt: TGCGCCAGCAGCCCGGGACTAGCGGGGGGCTTAGCCAAAAACATTCAGTACTTC
CDR3aa: CASSPGLAGGLAKNIQYF

j_gene: TRBJ1-2
d_gene: TRBD1
v_gene: TRBV19
abundance: once
CDR3nt: TGTGCCAGTAGTCGGGACAGAGAATTCTATGGCTACACCTTC
CDR3aa: CASSRDREFYGYTF

j_gene: TRBJ1-6
d_gene: TRBD1
v_gene: TRBV5-1
abundance: -
CDR3nt: TGCGCCAGCAGCCCGGACAGGGGAGGGCATTCACCCCTCCACTTT
CDR3aa: CASSPDRGGHSPLHF

j_gene: TRBJ2-7
d_gene: TRBD1
v_gene: TRBV7-3
abundance: -
CDR3nt: TGTGCCAGCAGCCCCGGGACAGGGGGGACCTACGAGCAGTACTTC
CDR3aa: CASSPGTGGTYEQYF

j_gene: TRBJ2-2
d_gene: TRBD2
v_gene: TRBV6-5
abundance: few
CDR3nt: TGTGCCAGCAGTTACGGCGGGGGGCGAAACACCGGGGAGCTGTTTTTT
CDR3aa: CASSYGGGRNTGELFF

j_gene: TRBJ2-5
d_gene: TRBD1
v_gene: TRBV5-1
abundance: -
CDR3nt: TGCGCCAGCAGCTTCGGACAGGGAGAGACCCAGTACTTC
CDR3aa: CASSFGQGETQYF

j_gene: TRBJ2-7
d_gene: -
v_gene: TRBV28
abundance: once
CDR3nt: TGTGCCAGCAGTACGGACAGCGCCTACGAGCAGTACTTC
CDR3aa: CASSTDSAYEQYF

j_gene: TRBJ1-6
d_gene: -
v_gene: TRBV6-1
abundance: -
CDR3nt: TGTGCCAGCAGTGACAGGGCGAATTCACCCCTCCACTTT
CDR3aa: CASSDRANSPLHF

j_gene: TRBJ2-3
d_gene: TRBD2
v_gene: TRBV7-2
abundance: -
CDR3nt: TGTGCCAGCAGCTTAACCGCTAGCGGGGATCCCCTAGATACGCAGTATTTT
CDR3aa: CASSLTASGDPLDTQYF